This TCR beta chain was recorded in a study of cytomegalovirus exposure and HLA in healthy donors. Study-level results: The study recorded 164 TCR beta chains that were cytomegalovirus-associated. Researchers reported in a later analysis that a missense DCLRE1C variant was tied to TCR beta V- and J-gene trimming.

About this clone itself: Its antigen is undetermined.

The CDR3 sequence is 15 residues long. Germline CDR1 SGHTA, CDR2 FQGTGA. The V and J ends lost 5 bases and 0 bases, in that order; junction bases with no gene match: 4. PCR primers comprised 60 Vbeta and 13 Jbeta primers. Generated by immunoSEQ multiplex PCR, the TCRdb table keeps only in-frame clones and is missing some. The data show approximately 190,000 clones, with 75% to 80% seen just once and roughly 2.1% held by the top ten. The source of this sequence is a woman under 40 in good health and CMV-seropositive. This chain uses TRBV7-3 with TRBJ2-5; 9 bases align to TRBD2. Input material: PBMCs. This CDR3 reads CASSETSGNQETQYF. The DNA of the CDR3 is TGTGCCAGCAGCGAGACTAGCGGTAACCAAGAGACCCAGTACTTC.